This T cell receptor (beta chain) stems from a study of CD8+CD57+ T cells in acquired aplastic anemia. As to this clonotype: The antigen remains unidentified.

Whole-study findings and limits: Statistical testing detected no significant gap in CD8+ Simpson's diversity between patients and controls.

Genomic DNA provided the template from which TCR beta VDJ and CDR3 profiles were obtained. MiXCR, run by TCRdb on the reads, gives a single entry per CDR3 protein. The sample lists 150,000 to 200,000 distinct CDR3 sequences, roughly half occurring once. In patients chosen for sequencing, flow cytometry had shown CD8+CD57+ cell expansion. As a group, the patients uniformly had severe acquired aplastic anemia. Per the germline V gene, CDR1 is SGHVS and CDR2 is FNYEAQ. The ends were cut back, 5 bases at V and 0 bases at J, with 18 bases in the middle. The CDR3 loop spans 17 amino acids. Material: sorted CD4+, CD8+, or CD8+CD57+ T cells (not recorded which) from PBMCs. The source is a human donor with aplastic anemia. The rearrangement uses TRBV7-6 and TRBJ2-3; possible D gene TRBD2, 5 bases. The CDR3 reads CASSHSPLAGSTDTQYF. CDR3 coding DNA: TGTGCCAGCAGCCACAGTCCCCTTGCGGGTAGCACAGATACGCAGTATTTT. Filled out from reference TRBV7-6 and TRBJ2-3, the complete variable domain reads GAGVSQSPRYKVTKRGQDVALRCDPISGHVSLYWYRQALGQGPEFLTYFNYEAQQDKSGLPNDRFSAERPEGSISTLTIQRTEQRDSAMYRCASSHSPLAGSTDTQYFGPGTRLTVL.